Following are 13 T cell receptor beta chains from one sample sequenced in a study of technical replicates of blood from a handful of donors. Generated by immunoSEQ multiplex PCR, the TCRdb table keeps only in-frame clones and is missing some. This repertoire shows more than 65,000 clones, approximately 91% found once; its top ten account for around 0.37%. The sample taken for sequencing was T cells isolated from PBMCs. These TCRs come from a human donor in good health.

This chain uses TRBV6-1 with TRBJ2-1; D is unclear. The CDR3 is 11 amino acids. V was pared by 3 bases and J by 8 bases, with 5 bases between. Germline-derived CDR1 and CDR2 are MNHNS and SASEGT. Here the CDR3 reads CASSELDEQFF. For the CDR3, the DNA is TGTGCCAGCAGTGAGTTAGATGAGCAGTTCTTC.

The gene calls are TRBV7-2 and TRBJ2-3, with 7 bases matching TRBD2. The length of the CDR3 is 18 residues. V shed 0 bases and J 4 bases; nucleotides not matched to a gene: 13. Looked up from germline, CDR1 is SGHTA and CDR2 is FQGNSA. CDR3 amino acids: CASSLASRAGRASDTQYF. The CDR3, as DNA: TGTGCCAGCAGCTTAGCAAGTAGAGCGGGAAGGGCCTCAGATACGCAGTATTTT.

This chain connects TRBV10-3 to TRBJ2-7; D perhaps matches TRBD2 (6 bases). V lost 4 bases and J 6 bases, leaving 16 bases between the germline ends. Germline-derived CDR1 and CDR2 are ENHRY and SYGVKD. This CDR3 comprises 14 residues. This chain's CDR3 is CAISVSGSLGEQYF. The CDR3 nucleotides read TGTGCCATCAGTGTTTCCGGGAGCCTTGGCGAGCAGTACTTC.

This clone was recorded once. The chain couples TRBV15 to TRBJ1-2; unclear D gene. Germline CDR1 and CDR2: LNHNV and YYDKDF (reference sequence). This CDR3 has 17 residues. V was clipped by 3 bases and J by 7 bases, with 24 bases between them. The CDR3 reads CATSSLLGAPSYGGYTF. The CDR3 DNA sequence: TGTGCCACCAGCAGTCTACTAGGAGCACCCTCCTATGGTGGCTACACCTTC.

This sequence joins TRBV29-1 and TRBJ1-1, with 7 bases identical to TRBD1. This CDR3 region has 16 residues. V dropped 4 bases and J dropped 0; count of bases not matched to a gene: 11. Germline CDR1 SQVTM, CDR2 ANQGSEA. The CDR3 bases are TGCAGCGTTGCGCAGGGGGGAATTAGGATGAACACTGAAGCTTTCTTT. Its translation: CSVAQGGIRMNTEAFF.

The DNA of the CDR3 is TGCAGCGTTGGTGAGGGACAGGGGAGGGAGAACACTGAAGCTTTCTTT. This translates into CSVGEGQGRENTEAFF. This chain links TRBV29-1 with TRBJ1-1, with 10 bases aligning to TRBD1. Losses at the gene ends were 4 bases for V and 1 base for J; bases not matched to a gene: 9. CDR1 is SQVTM and CDR2 is ANQGSEA in the germline V gene. The CDR3 has 16 residues.

This chain connects TRBV11-3 to TRBJ2-3; 8 positions agree with TRBD2. This CDR3 comprises 17 residues. CDR1 is SGHNT and CDR2 is YENEEA in the germline V gene. Losses at the gene ends were 0 bases for V and 4 bases for J; bases not matched to a gene: 9. CDR3 loop: CASSLDPEREIPDTQYF. In DNA form, the CDR3 reads TGTGCCAGCAGCTTAGATCCCGAGCGGGAGATTCCAGATACGCAGTATTTT.

The rearrangement links TRBV14 to TRBJ1-4; 9 bases fit TRBD1. Germline V gene sequence: CDR1 SGHDN, CDR2 FVKESK. This CDR3 spans 15 amino acids. With V trimmed by 3 bases and J by 6 bases, 5 bases remained unmatched. This CDR3 is CASSHLGQGDEKLFF. CDR3 coding DNA: TGTGCCAGCAGCCATTTGGGACAGGGTGATGAAAAACTGTTTTTT.

The V call is TRBV29-1, the J call TRBJ1-1; D is ambiguous. The CDR3 covers 14 residues. V dropped 4 bases and J dropped 2 bases, with 14 bases sitting between them. The germline gives CDR1 SQVTM, CDR2 ANQGSEA. The chain's CDR3 is CSVVAFGSNTEAFF. The CDR3 DNA sequence: TGCAGCGTTGTTGCGTTTGGGAGTAACACTGAAGCTTTCTTT.

This clone occurred once. The rearrangement uses TRBV5-1 and TRBJ1-3, with 7 positions matching TRBD1. V dropped 4 bases and J dropped 0; count of bases not matched to a gene: 13. This CDR3 spans 18 amino acids. The germline V gene has CDR1 SGHRS and CDR2 YFSETQ. The CDR3 bases are TGCGCCAGCAGCCCTTTCGACAGGGACTTTGGCTCTGGAAACACCATATATTTT. Its translation is CASSPFDRDFGSGNTIYF.

This clone is a singleton in its sample. V gene TRBV19 combines with J gene TRBJ2-1; TRBD2 might be the D (5 bases). From germline, CDR1 is LNHDA and CDR2 SQIVND (reference sequence). The V gene lost 3 bases and the J gene lost 5 bases, with 17 bases spanning the gap. This CDR3 contains 16 residues. In nucleotides, the CDR3 is TGTGCCAGTAGTATGTCAAGTCTAGCCCGTCACAATGAGCAGTTCTTC. This encodes CASSMSSLARHNEQFF.

The chain joins TRBV7-9 to TRBJ1-1; 9 bases map to TRBD1. This CDR3 region has 16 residues. The germline V gene encodes CDR1 SEHNR and CDR2 FQNEAQ (reference sequence). V lost 4 bases, J lost 5 bases, and 11 bases stayed unmatched. CDR3 amino acids: CASSSLGTGWETEAFF. As DNA, the CDR3 is TGTGCCAGCAGCTCCTTGGGGACAGGGTGGGAAACTGAAGCTTTCTTT.

The rearrangement uses TRBV9 and TRBJ2-1, with 8 bases fitting TRBD2. The CDR3 loop spans 17 amino acids. Trimming at V came to 4 bases and at J to 7 bases, leaving 16 bases not matched to a gene. Germline V gene data show CDR1 as SGDLS and CDR2 as YYNGEE. This CDR3 is CASSPYSSGSQLNEQFF. CDR3 DNA sequence: TGTGCCAGCAGCCCCTACTCGAGCGGGAGTCAATTAAATGAGCAGTTCTTC.